What follows are 30 T cell receptor beta chains derived from one specimen sequenced in a study of blood T cell repertoires in COVID-19. Data came from immunoSEQ multiplex PCR; TCRdb stores just in-frame clones and leaves some out. Of roughly 260,000 clones listed, 87% were seen once; the top ten hold around 2.5%. Sequences were obtained from peripheral blood. These receptors came from a woman in her 50s with acute or convalescent COVID-19.

The chain uses TRBV7-2 and TRBJ2-1; 8 bases fit TRBD2. Trimming took 1 base from V and 7 from J; bases not matched to a gene: 6. Looked up from germline, CDR1 is SGHTA and CDR2 is FQGNSA. CDR3 length: 15 amino acids. CDR3 protein: CASSLVSGGRNEQFF. The CDR3 region has the DNA TGTGCCAGCAGCTTAGTGTCGGGAGGGAGGAATGAGCAGTTCTTC.

This clone has just a few counts. The chain recombines TRBV7-6 with TRBJ2-7; D is perhaps TRBD2 (5 bases). Trimming stripped 1 base from V and 5 bases from J, with 15 bases between. The CDR3 covers 15 residues. Per the germline V gene, CDR1 is SGHVS and CDR2 is FNYEAQ. CDR3 loop: CASSLEVRDVDEQYF. In DNA form, the CDR3 reads TGTGCCAGCAGCTTAGAGGTCCGGGATGTGGACGAGCAGTACTTC.

In regard to this clone: Sequence at one end of the junction differs from germline and may be a read error. J is TRBJ2-2 and V is TRBV5-1; TRBD2 is a possible D gene (5 bases). The CDR3 spans 16 residues. CDR1 is SGHRS and CDR2 is YFSETQ in the germline V gene. The CDR3 DNA reads TGCGCCAGCAGCTTACAAACGGGCCCCGAACACCGGGGAGCTGTTTTT. Protein product: CASSLQTGPEHRGAVF.

This clone was recorded a few times. The CDR3 bases are TGTGCCAGCAGTTACTTGCAGAACAATGAGCAGTTCTTC. This translates into CASSYLQNNEQFF. This chain joins TRBV6-5 and TRBJ2-1, with D uncertain. The germline V gene encodes CDR1 MNHEY and CDR2 SVGAGI. This CDR3 comprises 13 residues. Trimming removed 1 base from V and 5 bases from J, with 6 bases in between.

The gene calls are TRBV19 and TRBJ1-4; D gene uncertain. V lost 5 bases and J 3 bases, leaving 4 bases between the germline ends. CDR1 and CDR2 from the germline V gene are LNHDA and SQIVND (reference sequence). The CDR3 covers 12 residues. Written as DNA, the CDR3 is TGTGCCAGTAGTCTCGCTAATGAAAAACTGTTTTTT. Its protein is CASSLANEKLFF.

The chain links TRBV6-4 to TRBJ1-2, with D unresolved. This CDR3 is 12 amino acids long. Trimming took 6 bases from V and 4 from J, leaving 9 bases between them. In germline, CDR1 is MRHNA, CDR2 SNTAGT. The CDR3 protein is CASRVSVYGYTF. CDR3 nucleotide sequence: TGTGCCAGCAGAGTCAGCGTCTATGGCTACACCTTC.

CDR3 sequence reads: CASSDDRVHTGELFF. The CDR3 DNA sequence: TGTGCCAGCAGCGACGACAGGGTGCACACCGGGGAGCTGTTTTTT. The J gene is TRBJ2-2, the V gene TRBV3-1 (or the pseudogene TRBV3-2); 7 nucleotides match TRBD1. This CDR3 region has 15 residues. Germline CDR1 and CDR2: LGHDT and YNNKEL (reference sequence). The V and J ends lost 5 bases and 3 bases, in that order; junction bases with no gene match: 6.

This chain joins TRBV30 and TRBJ1-6; unclear D gene. Germline CDR1 GTSNPN, CDR2 SVGIG (reference sequence). The CDR3 contains 16 residues. V lost 3 bases and J lost 0, with 12 bases in between. This CDR3 is CAWRRPGSSYNSPLHF. CDR3 nucleotide sequence: TGTGCCTGGAGAAGACCGGGGAGCTCCTATAATTCACCCCTCCACTTT. Variable domain in full (rest from reference TRBV30 and TRBJ1-6): SQTIHQWPATLVQPVGSPLSLECTVEGTSNPNLYWYRQAAGRGLQLLFYSVGIGQISSEVPQNLSASRPQDRQFILSSKKLLLSDSGFYLCAWRRPGSSYNSPLHFGNGTRLTVT.

The chain carries TRBV7-2 and TRBJ1-6, with 9 bases fitting TRBD1. Germline V gene sequence: CDR1 SGHTA, CDR2 FQGNSA. V trimming: 3 bases; J trimming: 10 bases; junction bases outside the gene matches: 10. The CDR3 sequence is 16 residues long. The CDR3 is CASSLLGTGRRSPLHF. The CDR3 region has the DNA TGTGCCAGCAGCTTGCTGGGGACAGGGAGGAGGTCACCCCTCCACTTT.

This rearrangement joins TRBV12-3 or TRBV12-4 to TRBJ2-7; 7 nucleotides line up with TRBD2. The CDR3 sequence is 13 residues long. V shed 5 bases, J shed 3 bases, and the junction held 4 bases outside the gene matches. The CDR3 here is CASSRKRGYEQYF. Written as DNA, the CDR3 is TGTGCCAGCAGTCGTAAGCGGGGCTACGAGCAGTACTTC.

This sequence joins TRBV4-2 and TRBJ1-1, with a tentative D call TRBD1 (5 bases). V lost 0 bases and J 3 bases, leaving 11 bases between the germline ends. CDR3 size: 15 residues. Germline CDR1 is LGHNA and CDR2 is YNFKEQ. The CDR3 sequence: CASSQDLSRDTEAFF. The CDR3, as DNA: TGTGCCAGCAGCCAAGATCTATCCAGGGACACTGAAGCTTTCTTT.

This clone has a handful of counts. The chain carries TRBV7-9 and TRBJ1-1; 7 bases agree with TRBD1. The CDR3 totals 13 residues. V shed 4 bases, J shed 7 bases, and the junction held 6 bases outside the gene matches. CDR1 is SEHNR and CDR2 is FQNEAQ in the germline V gene (reference sequence). CDR3 DNA: TGTGCCAGCAGCTCGACAGGGAAAAATGAAGCTTTCTTT. It yields the protein CASSSTGKNEAFF.

The chain combines TRBV11-1 with TRBJ1-2; TRBD1 matches 7 bases. The J segment lost 6 bases and the V segment lost 3 bases, leaving 10 bases of the junction unmatched. This CDR3 has 15 amino acids. CDR1 is SGHAT, CDR2 FQDESV, per germline (reference sequence). CDR3 region: CASSFQTGTGDGYTF. The CDR3 DNA follows: TGTGCCAGCAGCTTTCAGACAGGGACCGGCGATGGCTACACCTTC.

The rearrangement uses TRBV24-1 and TRBJ2-2, with a weak D call TRBD1 (5 bases). CDR3 length: 15 residues. The germline V gene encodes CDR1 KGHDR and CDR2 SFDVKD. V was clipped by 0 bases and J by 4 bases, with 8 bases between them. The CDR3 loop reads CATSDLTGFTGELFF. Here the CDR3 DNA reads TGTGCCACCAGTGATTTGACAGGATTCACCGGGGAGCTGTTTTTT.

This chain's CDR3 is CASSTGQGSNYGYTF. CDR3 nucleotide sequence: TGTGCCAGCAGCACAGGACAGGGTTCTAACTATGGCTACACCTTC. The genes are TRBV5-4 and TRBJ1-2; TRBD1 matches 8 bases. Germline values: CDR1 SGHNT, CDR2 YYREEE (reference sequence). Trimming removed 4 bases from V and 0 bases from J; junction bases left unmatched: 5. The CDR3 length is 15 residues.

The gene calls are TRBV28 and TRBJ1-1; D might be TRBD1 (5 bases). The V and J ends lost 6 bases and 1 base respectively, with 15 bases between them. Germline-derived CDR1 and CDR2 are MDHEN and SYDVKM. The CDR3 consists of 15 residues. The CDR3 loop reads CASSPGAGRNTEAFF. The CDR3 DNA reads TGTGCCAGCAGCCCCGGGGCGGGACGGAACACTGAAGCTTTCTTT. Full variable domain (rest looked up from reference TRBV28 and TRBJ1-1): DVKVTQSSRYLVKRTGEKVFLECVQDMDHENMFWYRQDPGLGLRLIYFSYDVKMKEKGDIPEGYSVSREKKERFSLILESASTNQTSMYLCASSPGAGRNTEAFFGQGTRLTVV.

This clone was recorded once. The V gene is TRBV7-9, the J gene TRBJ1-2; 7 positions match TRBD1. Per the germline V gene, CDR1 is SEHNR and CDR2 is FQNEAQ (reference sequence). The junction had 5 bases not matched to a gene; V was cut back by 2 bases and J by 5 bases. The CDR3 consists of 14 residues. The CDR3 DNA reads as TGTGCCAGCAGCTTATTACAGGGGAGTTATGGCTACACCTTC. Translating it yields CASSLLQGSYGYTF. Variable domain in full (rest from reference TRBV7-9 and TRBJ1-2): DTGVSQNPRHKITKRGQNVTFRCDPISEHNRLYWYRQTLGQGPEFLTYFQNEAQLEKSRLLSDRFSAERPKGSFSTLEIQRTEQGDSAMYLCASSLLQGSYGYTFGSGTRLTVV.

The chain uses TRBV11-2 and TRBJ2-1; 7 bases agree with TRBD2. CDR3 length: 17 amino acids. V dropped 5 bases and J dropped 2; count of bases not matched to a gene: 12. The germline V gene encodes CDR1 SGHAT and CDR2 FQNNGV. Written as DNA, the CDR3 is TGTGCCAGCAGCCTAGCAAGTGGTACTAGCGCCTACAATGAGCAGTTCTTC. Its translation: CASSLASGTSAYNEQFF.

In this sample, this clone turned up a few times. The chain joins TRBV29-1 to TRBJ2-7, with D maybe TRBD2 (6 bases). CDR1 is SQVTM, CDR2 ANQGSEA, per germline. V lost 7 bases to trimming and J lost 3 bases, with 7 bases between them. The CDR3 extends over 10 amino acids. The CDR3 DNA follows: TGCAGCGCGCGGGACTACGAGCAGTACTTC. It translates to CSARDYEQYF.

The chain links TRBV27 to TRBJ1-6; TRBD1 agrees at 10 bases. V trimming: 8 bases; J trimming: 0 bases; junction bases outside the gene matches: 4. The CDR3 runs 16 residues. Germline V gene data show CDR1 as MNHEY and CDR2 as SMNVEV (reference sequence). CDR3 bases: TGTGCCAGCCGGGGACAGGGGATCTCCTATAATTCACCCCTCCACTTT. This encodes CASRGQGISYNSPLHF.

The chain joins TRBV5-1 to TRBJ2-1; TRBD2 matches at 10 bases. J lost 4 bases, V lost 4 bases, and 2 bases had no gene match. Germline V gene lookup returns CDR1 SGHRS and CDR2 YFSETQ. The CDR3 runs to 14 residues. The CDR3 nucleotides are TGCGCCAGCAGCCGGACTAGCGGATACAATGAGCAGTTCTTC. As protein: CASSRTSGYNEQFF. The full variable domain, completed using reference TRBV5-1 and TRBJ2-1, is KAGVTQTPRYLIKTRGQQVTLSCSPISGHRSVSWYQQTPGQGLQFLFEYFSETQRNKGNFPGRFSGRQFSNSRSEMNVSTLELGDSALYLCASSRTSGYNEQFFGPGTRLTVL.

This clone was counted a few times. V is TRBV5-1 and J is TRBJ2-1; 8 bases are a match to TRBD2. CDR1 is SGHRS and CDR2 is YFSETQ in the germline V gene. With 0 bases clipped from V and 8 bases from J, the junction kept 7 bases outside the gene matches. The CDR3 loop spans 15 amino acids. The CDR3 loop is CASSLGTSGIDEQFF. CDR3 sequence (DNA): TGCGCCAGCAGCTTGGGCACTAGCGGTATCGATGAGCAGTTCTTC.

This sequence joins TRBV5-1 and TRBJ2-2, with D possibly being TRBD1 (5 bases). CDR1 is SGHRS, CDR2 YFSETQ, per germline. With 1 base removed from V and 0 bases from J, the gap between germline ends came to 10 bases. The CDR3 consists of 16 residues. As DNA, the CDR3 is TGCGCCAGCAGCTTGCAGGGCGCAACGAACACCGGGGAGCTGTTTTTT. Translation gives CASSLQGATNTGELFF.

The chain combines TRBV6-1 with TRBJ2-7; a possible D gene is TRBD1 (5 bases). Per germline, CDR1 MNHNS and CDR2 SASEGT. Trimming removed 3 bases from V and 5 bases from J, with 11 bases in between. The CDR3 extends over 13 amino acids. This CDR3 reads CASSEGRGHEQYF. The DNA for the CDR3 is TGTGCCAGCAGTGAGGGTAGGGGCCACGAGCAGTACTTC.

This clone was recorded a few times. The CDR3 DNA sequence: TGTGCCAGCAACCCGGGACTAGGGGGCAATGAGCAGTTCTTC. Translating it yields CASNPGLGGNEQFF. This chain links TRBV21-1 with TRBJ2-1; the DNA was not used to check the table's D call, TRBD2. TRBV21-1 is labeled a pseudogene. The CDR3 loop spans 14 amino acids.

The CDR3 DNA sequence: TGTGCCACCAGTGATGCCCTAGGGGGGGACAATGAGCAGTTCTTC. It translates to CATSDALGGDNEQFF. The chain joins TRBV24-1 to TRBJ2-1; D might be TRBD2 (7 bases). Deletions cut 3 bases from V and 5 bases from J, with 13 bases between. This CDR3 spans 15 amino acids. The V gene's germline CDR1 is KGHDR and CDR2 SFDVKD.

The chain recombines TRBV10-3 with TRBJ1-2; tentatively, D is TRBD1 (6 bases). Germline CDR1 and CDR2: ENHRY and SYGVKD. V was clipped by 6 bases and J by 7 bases, with 21 bases between them. The CDR3 runs to 15 residues. Here the CDR3 reads CAISGRTVLHGGYTF. DNA of the CDR3: TGTGCCATCAGCGGGAGGACAGTTCTCCATGGTGGCTACACCTTC.

The V gene is TRBV6-6, the J gene TRBJ1-1; the D gene is possibly TRBD1 (5 bases). This CDR3 spans 11 amino acids. The germline V gene encodes CDR1 MNHNY and CDR2 SVGAGI (reference sequence). The germline V and J ends were trimmed by 4 bases and 7 bases, with 7 bases remaining between them. CDR3 loop: CASSFRGEAFF. The CDR3 coding sequence is TGTGCCAGCAGTTTTAGGGGTGAAGCTTTCTTT.

V is TRBV2 and J is TRBJ2-3; D ambiguous. Germline CDR1 and CDR2: SNHLY and FYNNEI. The CDR3 totals 13 residues. The V gene lost 3 bases and the J gene lost 6 bases, with 10 bases spanning the gap. CDR3 sequence: CASSDRMSDTQYF. The CDR3 DNA follows: TGTGCCAGCAGTGACAGGATGTCGGATACGCAGTATTTT.

The V call is TRBV6-2 or TRBV6-3, the J call TRBJ1-4; D ambiguous. The CDR3 spans 14 residues. V lost 0 bases and J lost 4, with 6 bases in between. Looked up from germline, CDR1 is MNHEY and CDR2 is SVGEGT. CDR3 protein: CASSYSRLNEKLFF. CDR3 bases: TGTGCCAGCAGTTACTCGAGACTTAATGAAAAACTGTTTTTT.